This TCR beta chain was sequenced for a study of T cells in Graves' hyperthyroidism and ophthalmopathy. Study in general: Sampling of peripheral blood happened at initial diagnosis, prior to any treatment.

Using RNA transcripts as the source, TCR beta CDR3 regions were amplified. Researchers ran a first-round RT-PCR on the TCR CDR3 using the HTBI primer set. TCRdb fed the multiplex PCR reads into MiXCR, producing one record per CDR3 protein. The repertoire consists of about 640,000 distinct CDR3 sequences, with roughly 20% occurring once and the leading ten covering 30% to 40%. There are 14 residues in the CDR3. The germline V gene encodes CDR1 SNHLY and CDR2 FYNNEI. With 8 bases removed from V and 5 bases from J, the gap between germline ends came to 18 bases. V gene TRBV2 combines with J gene TRBJ1-2; D is unresolved. The sample consisted of blood. The receptor was derived from a man aged 25-40 years with Graves' ophthalmopathy. CDR3 sequence: CASSITVQEYGYTF. CDR3 nucleotide sequence: TGTGCCAGCTCGATTACAGTTCAAGAATATGGCTACACCTTC.